Reported below is one T cell receptor beta chain. It lacks a known antigen. The record has no base qualities; no much larger clone is one base away. V loses 4 bases, J loses 11 bases, and the germline ends lie 14 bases apart. The CDR3 numbers 11 residues from cysteine through phenylalanine. Just the 33-base CDR3 DNA is kept, in frame starting at base 1. Taken from the germline V gene (reference sequence), the CDR1 and CDR2 loops are DFQATT and SNEGSKA. This specimen belongs to a study of T cell repertoires in cytomegalovirus infection (dated by TCRdb to the late 2010s). About the study as a whole: Peptide stimulations targeted recently identified HLA-C-restricted CMV epitopes, whose presentation resists viral immunomodulation, together with well-studied HLA-B-restricted epitopes. Donor HLA type was relevant to the analysis, as public TCR beta signatures indicated carriage of CMV infection together with the matching HLA type. What the authors observed across the whole study: In both this cohort and an independent cohort of 350 or so donors, the cumulative frequency of public TCR beta family members distinguished carriers of CMV infection plus the relevant HLA type. The ex vivo response was dominated by HLA-C-restricted CMV-specific TCR beta clonotypes, and the single most frequent clonotype in two of eight donors was supplied by these HLA-C-restricted clonotypes.

Explained via the paper, the treatment or condition label denotes: in vitro stimulation with specific CMV peptide epitopes to enrich CMV-specific T cells. TCRdb names Illumina HiSeq 1500 as the instrument used. The public reads were reanalyzed by TCRdb: fastp trimming at Q25, MiXCR alignment, in-frame beta chains only. CDR3 protein duplicates are merged, each entry listing the most common genes and DNA. The sample data list around 750,000 distinct CDR3 sequences, and about 33% of these were observed just once. Of the sample, under 15% falls within the top ten clones. This sequence was found in a human donor in good health (CMV status not recorded). Some clones in this sample may be carry-over from other donors' samples. This sample comprised cultured CD8+ T cells from PBMCs, obtained from culture after CMV antigen stimulation. Recombination linked TRBV20-1 to TRBJ1-1; the D gene is perhaps TRBD1, on 5 matching bases. The CDR3 in this case is CSANTGTSAFF. The nucleotide sequence is given as TGCAGTGCTAATACCGGGACGAGTGCTTTCTTT.